This T cell receptor (beta chain) was identified in a study of cytomegalovirus exposure and HLA in healthy donors. Study-wide points: Productive status was seen about 90% or about 30% of the time for most TCR beta V segments in an earlier analysis. A cluster of highly shared sequence variants was likely a sequencing artifact. In a later analysis, around 18,000 TCR beta sequences were associated with HLA alleles at 0.05 false discovery rate.

Primers for the PCR totalled 60 Vbeta and 13 Jbeta. Clones were sequenced by immunoSEQ multiplex PCR, and TCRdb holds only the in-frame ones, with some missing. Among around 210,000 clones, about 77% were seen once, and the ten largest hold about 2.7%. For this clone: As yet, its antigen is unknown.

Looked up from germline, CDR1 is SGDLS and CDR2 is YYNGEE. Trimming shortened V by 3 bases and J by 0 bases, and 9 bases separated the two germline ends. The CDR3 runs 14 residues. This receptor was taken from a woman in her twenties or thirties in good health and CMV-seronegative. The sequenced sample was PBMCs. V and J are TRBV9 and TRBJ1-1; no clear D gene. In nucleotides, the CDR3 is TGTGCCAGCAGCGCAGGCATCATGAACACTGAAGCTTTCTTT. Residues: CASSAGIMNTEAFF.